The clone carrying this T cell receptor beta chain has just a few counts. Its cognate antigen is unknown. V lost 4 bases to trimming and J lost 4 bases; unmatched junction nucleotides: 6. The CDR3 runs to 15 residues. Germline V gene sequence: CDR1 SGHTA, CDR2 FQGNSA. It was with a sample-barcoded 5' primer and a J-beta primer mix that a second PCR of roughly 7 to 12 cycles was run. MiXCR was run by TCRdb on the 5' RACE reads, yielding one entry per CDR3 protein. The data show 450,000 to 700,000 distinct CDR3 sequences, with roughly a quarter seen just once and approximately 17% held by the top ten. This sample was taken from a study of blood T cells in healthy people across ages. Whole-study results and caveats: Donor CMV infection status was unknown, possibly confounding age-related changes in expanded clonotypes. Per million T cells, the diversity of TCR beta decreased roughly linearly as age advanced.

Healthy Caucasians from Russia aged roughly 6 to 95 served as donors. The clonotype was recovered from a woman in her 70s in good health. Material: blood. The rearrangement joins TRBV7-2 to TRBJ2-5; TRBD1 matches at 10 bases. The CDR3 is CASSYSGTGVETQYF. In DNA, the CDR3 is TGTGCCAGCAGCTATTCCGGGACAGGGGTAGAGACCCAGTACTTC.